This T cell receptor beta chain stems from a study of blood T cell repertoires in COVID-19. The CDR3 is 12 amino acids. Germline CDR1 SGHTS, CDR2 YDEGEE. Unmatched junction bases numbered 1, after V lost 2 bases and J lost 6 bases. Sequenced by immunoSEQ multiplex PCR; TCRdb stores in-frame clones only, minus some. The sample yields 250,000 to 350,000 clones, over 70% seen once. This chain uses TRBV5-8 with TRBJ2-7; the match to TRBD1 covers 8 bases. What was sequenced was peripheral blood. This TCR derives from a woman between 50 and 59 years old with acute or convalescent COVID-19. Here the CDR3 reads CASSLQGVEQYF. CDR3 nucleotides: TGTGCCAGCAGCTTACAGGGGGTCGAGCAGTACTTC.